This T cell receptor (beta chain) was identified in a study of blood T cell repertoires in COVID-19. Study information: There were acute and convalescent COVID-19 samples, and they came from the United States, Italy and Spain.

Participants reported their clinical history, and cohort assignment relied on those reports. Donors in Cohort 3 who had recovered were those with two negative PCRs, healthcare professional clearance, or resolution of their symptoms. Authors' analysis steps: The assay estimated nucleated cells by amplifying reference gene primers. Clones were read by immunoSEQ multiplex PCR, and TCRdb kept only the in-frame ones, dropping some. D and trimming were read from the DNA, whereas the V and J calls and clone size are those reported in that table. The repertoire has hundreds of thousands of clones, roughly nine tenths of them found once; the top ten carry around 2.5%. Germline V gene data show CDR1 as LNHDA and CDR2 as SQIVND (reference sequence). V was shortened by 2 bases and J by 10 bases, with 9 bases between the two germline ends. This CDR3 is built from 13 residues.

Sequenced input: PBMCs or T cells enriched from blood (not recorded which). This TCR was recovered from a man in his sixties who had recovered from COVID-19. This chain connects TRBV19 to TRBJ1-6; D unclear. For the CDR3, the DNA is TGTGCCAGTAGTATAACGGTTCGATCACCCCTCCACTTT. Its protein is CASSITVRSPLHF. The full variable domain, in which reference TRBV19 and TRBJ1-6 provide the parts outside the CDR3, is DGGITQSPKYLFRKEGQNVTLSCEQNLNHDAMYWYRQDPGQGLRLIYYSQIVNDFQKGDIAEGYSVSREKKESFPLTVTSAQKNPTAFYLCASSITVRSPLHFGNGTRLTVT.